This T cell receptor (beta chain) was obtained from a study of cytomegalovirus exposure and HLA in healthy donors. Study-level findings and limits: A list of approximately 150 TCR beta chains associated with cytomegalovirus was given. TCR beta sequences numbering roughly 16,000 were associated with HLA alleles at 0.05 false discovery rate in a later analysis.

The PCR ran on 60 Vbeta and 13 Jbeta primers. Clones were sequenced by immunoSEQ multiplex PCR, and TCRdb holds only the in-frame ones, with some missing. The repertoire includes some 150,000 clones, 65% to 80% of them detected once, and about 2.8% sits in the top ten. For this clone: Its antigen is unknown.

The TCR comes from a man aged 18 to 29 in good health and CMV-seronegative. The source material was PBMCs.

The CDR3 sequence is CASSPQGATNTGELFF. Here the CDR3 DNA reads TGTGCCAGCTCACCACAAGGGGCTACGAACACCGGGGAGCTGTTTTTT. The rearrangement joins TRBV18 to TRBJ2-2; D is perhaps TRBD1 (5 bases). Trimming pared 1 base from V and 0 bases from J, leaving 9 bases between. Germline loops: CDR1 KGHSH, CDR2 LQKENI. This CDR3 is 16 amino acids long. Based on the CDR3 plus reference TRBV18 and TRBJ2-2, the full variable domain is NAGVMQNPRHLVRRRGQEARLRCSPMKGHSHVYWYRQLPEEGLKFMVYLQKENIIDESGMPKERFSAEFPKEGPSILRIQQVVRGDSAAYFCASSPQGATNTGELFFGEGSRLTVL.